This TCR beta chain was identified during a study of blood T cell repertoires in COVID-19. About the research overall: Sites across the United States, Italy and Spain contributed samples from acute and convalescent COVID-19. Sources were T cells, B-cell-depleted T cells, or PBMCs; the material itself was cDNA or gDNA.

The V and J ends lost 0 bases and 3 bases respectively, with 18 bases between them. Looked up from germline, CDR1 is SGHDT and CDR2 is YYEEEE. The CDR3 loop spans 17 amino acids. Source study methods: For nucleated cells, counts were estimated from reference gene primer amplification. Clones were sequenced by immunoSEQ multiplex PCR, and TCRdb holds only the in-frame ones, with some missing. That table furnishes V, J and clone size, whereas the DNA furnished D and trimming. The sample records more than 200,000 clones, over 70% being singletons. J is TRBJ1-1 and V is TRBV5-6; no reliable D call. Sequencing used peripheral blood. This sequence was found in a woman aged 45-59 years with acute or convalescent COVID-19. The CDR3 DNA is TGTGCCAGCAGCTTGGGCCCCATCGCACCCGGGGACACTGAAGCTTTCTTT. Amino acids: CASSLGPIAPGDTEAFF.